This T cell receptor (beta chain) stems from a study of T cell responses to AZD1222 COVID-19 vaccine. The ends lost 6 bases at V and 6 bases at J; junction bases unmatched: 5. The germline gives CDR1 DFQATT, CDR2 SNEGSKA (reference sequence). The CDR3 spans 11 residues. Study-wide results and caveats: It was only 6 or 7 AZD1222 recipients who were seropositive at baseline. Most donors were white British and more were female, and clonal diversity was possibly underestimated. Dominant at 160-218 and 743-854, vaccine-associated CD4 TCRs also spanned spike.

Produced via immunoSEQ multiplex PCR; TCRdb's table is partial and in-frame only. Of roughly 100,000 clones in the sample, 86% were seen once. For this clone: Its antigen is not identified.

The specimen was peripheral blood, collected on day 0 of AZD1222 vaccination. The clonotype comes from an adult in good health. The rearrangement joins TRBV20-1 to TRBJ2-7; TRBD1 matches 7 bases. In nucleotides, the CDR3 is TGCAGTGCCCTGGGACAGCGCGAGCAGTACTTC. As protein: CSALGQREQYF.